The 18 T cell receptor beta chains below come from one sample, sequenced in a study of CD8+CD57+ T cells in acquired aplastic anemia. Researchers used genomic DNA as the template to profile TCR beta VDJ and CDR3. TCRdb analysed the reads with MiXCR anew, one entry per CDR3 protein. Here the sample spans about 190,000 distinct CDR3 sequences, approximately 49% being singletons. Source material: sorted CD4+, CD8+, or CD8+CD57+ T cells (not recorded which) from PBMCs. These receptors all come from a human donor in good health, serving as a control.

The J gene is TRBJ2-2, the V gene TRBV2; perhaps TRBD1 as D (6 bases). Trimming shortened V by 7 bases and J by 4 bases, and 13 bases separated the two germline ends. The germline V gene has CDR1 SNHLY and CDR2 FYNNEI. This CDR3 is built from 14 residues. The CDR3 is CASKSGAGTGELFF. The CDR3 DNA reads as TGTGCCAGCAAATCAGGGGCGGGCACCGGGGAGCTGTTTTTT.

This clonotype has just one count. The rearrangement uses TRBV20-1 and TRBJ2-3, with 9 bases identical to TRBD1. This CDR3 spans 14 amino acids. V lost 6 bases to trimming and J lost 1 base; unmatched junction nucleotides: 5. CDR1 is DFQATT, CDR2 SNEGSKA, per germline (reference sequence). The CDR3 nucleotides are TGCAGTGCACTACAGGGGGCACGCACAGATACGCAGTATTTT. The encoded protein is CSALQGARTDTQYF.

This clonotype showed up many times. The chain recombines TRBV12-3 or TRBV12-4 with TRBJ1-2, with a possible D match to TRBD1 (5 bases). CDR3 size: 14 residues. V was trimmed by 5 bases and J by 3 bases, leaving 13 bases between them. The CDR3 protein is CASSLPPTDYGYTF. In nucleotides, the CDR3 is TGTGCCAGCAGTCTACCACCGACAGACTATGGCTACACCTTC.

At least ten counts were recorded for this clonotype. The chain joins TRBV7-9 to TRBJ2-7; D is tentatively TRBD1 or TRBD2 (5 bases each). Germline V gene lookup returns CDR1 SEHNR and CDR2 FQNEAQ (reference sequence). The V end lost 4 bases, the J end lost 3 bases, and 10 bases lay between the germline ends. CDR3 length: 13 amino acids. The CDR3 DNA is TGTGCCAGCAGCTGGGACGGATACTACGAGCAGTACTTC. It encodes CASSWDGYYEQYF.

V is TRBV7-2 and J is TRBJ2-4; no clear D. Per the germline V gene, CDR1 is SGHTA and CDR2 is FQGNSA. This CDR3 is 14 amino acids long. V gave up 5 bases and J gave up 8 bases, with 16 bases separating them. The CDR3 DNA reads TGTGCCAGCAGCCCCGGCAGGACCTCAGACATTCAGTACTTC. Its protein is CASSPGRTSDIQYF.

The chain joins TRBV10-3 to TRBJ2-7; no reliable D call. CDR3 length: 13 amino acids. The germline CDR1 and CDR2 sequences are ENHRY and SYGVKD. V was pared by 3 bases and J by 0 bases, with 6 bases between. The chain's CDR3 is CAISDEHSYEQYF. The CDR3 region has the DNA TGTGCCATCAGTGACGAACACTCCTACGAGCAGTACTTC.

The CDR3 is CASSSINEQFF. The CDR3 DNA reads TGTGCCAGCAGCTCTATCAATGAGCAGTTCTTC. The V and J genes are TRBV7-6 and TRBJ2-1; D unclear. The CDR3 sequence is 11 residues long. CDR1 is SGHVS, CDR2 FNYEAQ, per germline. V was trimmed by 4 bases and J by 6 bases, leaving 4 bases between them.

The chain has TRBV7-3 and TRBJ2-1; TRBD2 agrees at 8 bases. The CDR3 is made up of 16 amino acids. V lost 4 bases, J lost 2 bases, and 7 bases stayed unmatched. Germline CDR1 SGHTA, CDR2 FQGTGA. As DNA, the CDR3 is TGTGCCAGCAGCTCGCTACTAGCGGCCCCCTACAATGAGCAGTTCTTC. Translating it yields CASSSLLAAPYNEQFF.

This rearrangement joins TRBV7-6 to TRBJ2-7; D possibly corresponds to TRBD1 (6 bases). This CDR3 spans 13 amino acids. Germline V lookup: CDR1 SGHVS, CDR2 FNYEAQ. Trimming stripped 5 bases from V and 1 base from J, with 9 bases between. As DNA, the CDR3 is TGTGCCAGCAGCGGCAGGGGTTCCTACGAGCAGTACTTC. It specifies CASSGRGSYEQYF.

Note on this clonotype: This is likely a read error, given that the CDR3 carries no conserved phenylalanine or tryptophan at its end. The limits of the CDR3 on the DNA are not certain, so only TCRdb's listed CDR3 is given. CDR3 protein: CASRLIPID. V is TRBV4-1 and J is TRBJ1-1. In germline, CDR1 is MGHRA, CDR2 YSYEKL. The CDR3 is 9 residues long, ends included.

This clonotype appeared many times. This sequence joins TRBV14 and TRBJ2-3; D may be TRBD2 (5 bases). Trimming took 5 bases from V and 0 from J, leaving 9 bases between them. Germline lookup yields CDR1 SGHDN and CDR2 FVKESK. CDR3 size: 14 residues. The CDR3 spells CASSLLGSTDTQYF. The CDR3 coding sequence is TGTGCCAGCAGCTTACTAGGGAGCACAGATACGCAGTATTTT.

This rearrangement joins TRBV10-3 to TRBJ2-7; TRBD2 might be the D (5 bases). V was shortened by 7 bases and J by 6 bases, with 19 bases between the two germline ends. The length of the CDR3 is 14 residues. The germline CDR1 and CDR2 sequences are ENHRY and SYGVKD. CDR3 sequence (DNA): TGTGCCATCATAGCCGACATAGCGTCCGGCGAGCAGTACTTC. It codes for CAIIADIASGEQYF.

V usage is TRBV20-1 and J usage is TRBJ1-2; D is possibly TRBD1 (6 bases). This CDR3 comprises 11 residues. Germline CDR1 reads DFQATT; CDR2 reads SNEGSKA (reference sequence). V gave up 6 bases and J gave up 9 bases, with 14 bases separating them. CDR3: CSAQGGYRYTF. The CDR3 DNA follows: TGCAGTGCACAAGGGGGTTATCGCTACACCTTC.

This rearrangement joins TRBV7-3 to TRBJ1-5; D is possibly TRBD1 (5 bases). Germline CDR1 reads SGHTA; CDR2 reads FQGTGA. CDR3 size: 17 residues. V gave up 2 bases and J gave up 1 base, with 15 bases separating them. This CDR3 reads CASSLGVAGYSNQPQHF. The CDR3 DNA reads TGTGCCAGCAGCTTAGGTGTGGCAGGGTACAGCAATCAGCCCCAGCATTTT.

The V call is TRBV20-1, the J call TRBJ2-1, with 9 bases matching TRBD1. CDR3 length equals 14 residues. V trimming: 2 bases; J trimming: 6 bases; junction bases outside the gene matches: 5. Germline V CDR1 and CDR2: DFQATT, SNEGSKA (reference sequence). The CDR3 coding sequence is TGCAGTGCTAGAACCGGGACAGGGACCAATGAGCAGTTCTTC. Its translation: CSARTGTGTNEQFF.

The chain is built from TRBV7-9 and TRBJ2-7; D is unclear. Germline V gene data show CDR1 as SEHNR and CDR2 as FQNEAQ (reference sequence). V was trimmed by 5 bases and J by 4 bases, leaving 9 bases between them. The CDR3 totals 12 residues. CDR3 residues: CASSLGYYEQYF. DNA for the CDR3: TGTGCCAGCAGCCTCGGGTATTACGAGCAGTACTTC.

Comments on this clonotype: One end of the junction fails to match germline, which may point to a read error. CDR3 sequence: CASEAPGRSGELFF. Here the CDR3 DNA reads TGTGCCAGCGAGGCGCCGGGGAGGTCCGGGGAGCTGTTCTTT. The V and J genes are TRBV2 and TRBJ2-2, with D possibly matching TRBD2 (6 bases). The CDR3 is made up of 14 amino acids. The germline V gene encodes CDR1 SNHLY and CDR2 FYNNEI. Full variable domain (missing parts from reference TRBV2 and TRBJ2-2): EPEVTQTPSHQVTQMGQEVILRCVPISNHLYFYWYRQILGQKVEFLVSFYNNEISEKSEIFDDQFSVERPDGSNFTLKIRSTKLEDSAMYFCASEAPGRSGELFFGEGSRLTVL.

A single count supports this clonotype. The rearrangement uses TRBV15 and TRBJ1-2; D is unclear. Per the germline V gene, CDR1 is LNHNV and CDR2 is YYDKDF (reference sequence). The ends were cut back, 0 bases at V and 7 bases at J, with 6 bases in the middle. The CDR3 has 12 amino acids. CDR3 bases: TGTGCCACCAGCAGAGATTTGAGTGGCTACACCTTC. Protein product: CATSRDLSGYTF.